This T cell receptor (beta chain) is from a study of PD-1 blockade in classical Hodgkin lymphoma. The germline CDR1 and CDR2 sequences are MNHEY and SMNVEV (reference sequence). CDR3 length equals 15 residues. The V end was cut by 6 bases, the J end by 1 base, with 16 bases between. This clone was observed a few times. The antigen remains undetermined. Noted time point: cycle 4 day 1 (C4D1), after 5 to 7 weeks of nivolumab. Every patient relapsed after autologous stem cell transplantation, and brentuximab vedotin exposure varied. Out of thawed PBMCs, magnetic negative selection purified CD4+ T cells. Study-wide results and limits: Some patients began nivolumab under 1 year after ASCT. These patients were excluded from later analyses. By C4D1, diversity of CD4+ TCRs had risen significantly, whereas that of CD8+ TCRs had not. Repertoires differed for reasons still undefined, possibly disease activity or prior therapy.

This table comes from immunoSEQ multiplex PCR, and its TCRdb copy is limited to in-frame clones, with some not included. Of roughly 18,000 clones detected, 60% to 80% appear once; the ten largest clones hold roughly 2.6%. This sequence originates from a human donor with classical Hodgkin lymphoma. Sequencing was performed on CD4+ T cells from blood, taken before the fourth cycle of nivolumab. This chain links TRBV27 with TRBJ2-7; either TRBD1 or TRBD2 may fit D (5 bases each). CDR3 loop: CASSVWGSASYEQYF. The CDR3 region has the DNA TGTGCCAGCAGCGTGTGGGGGAGCGCATCCTACGAGCAGTACTTC.